This T cell receptor (beta chain) was sequenced during a study of identical twins. There are many counts of this clonotype. The CDR3 contains 14 residues. Germline V gives CDR1 MDHEN, CDR2 SYDVKM. The V and J ends lost 6 bases and 1 base respectively, with 12 bases between them. TCRdb reprocessed the 5' RACE reads with MiXCR, giving one entry per CDR3 protein. The data contain about 690,000 distinct CDR3 sequences, around 6% of them singletons. The sample comprised naive T cells sorted from blood. This TCR was recovered from a man in his late teens or twenties in good health. This sequence joins TRBV28 and TRBJ2-5; D not certain. The CDR3 DNA is TGTGCCAGCAGAAAAATAGTATTCCAAGAGACCCAGTACTTC. Encoded protein: CASRKIVFQETQYF.